This entry is about one T cell receptor (beta chain). The entry originates in a study of blood T cell repertoires in COVID-19. The wider study: COVID-19 samples collected from the United States, Italy and Spain covered acute and convalescent phases. In each case, the material was cDNA or gDNA derived from T cells, B-cell-depleted T cells, or PBMCs.

In the original processing: Researchers report that nucleated cell counts were estimated from reference gene primer amplification. Repertoires were generated with immunoSEQ multiplex PCR, while TCRdb's copy carries only in-frame clones and drops some. The V and J calls and the clone size are those of that table, but D and trimming were determined from the DNA. Of fewer than 45,000 clones listed, about 74% were seen once; the top ten hold 2%. V dropped 0 bases and J dropped 4; count of bases not matched to a gene: 6. CDR3 length: 15 residues. Germline lookup yields CDR1 LGHDT and CDR2 YNNKEL (reference sequence).

The chain combines TRBV3-1 (or the pseudogene TRBV3-2) with TRBJ2-7; the match to TRBD2 covers 7 bases. The sample comprised peripheral blood. The sequence was collected from a man in his sixties with active COVID-19. The CDR3 sequence: CASSQEGLPPYEQYF. DNA for the CDR3: TGTGCCAGCAGCCAAGAGGGACTACCTCCTTACGAGCAGTACTTC.